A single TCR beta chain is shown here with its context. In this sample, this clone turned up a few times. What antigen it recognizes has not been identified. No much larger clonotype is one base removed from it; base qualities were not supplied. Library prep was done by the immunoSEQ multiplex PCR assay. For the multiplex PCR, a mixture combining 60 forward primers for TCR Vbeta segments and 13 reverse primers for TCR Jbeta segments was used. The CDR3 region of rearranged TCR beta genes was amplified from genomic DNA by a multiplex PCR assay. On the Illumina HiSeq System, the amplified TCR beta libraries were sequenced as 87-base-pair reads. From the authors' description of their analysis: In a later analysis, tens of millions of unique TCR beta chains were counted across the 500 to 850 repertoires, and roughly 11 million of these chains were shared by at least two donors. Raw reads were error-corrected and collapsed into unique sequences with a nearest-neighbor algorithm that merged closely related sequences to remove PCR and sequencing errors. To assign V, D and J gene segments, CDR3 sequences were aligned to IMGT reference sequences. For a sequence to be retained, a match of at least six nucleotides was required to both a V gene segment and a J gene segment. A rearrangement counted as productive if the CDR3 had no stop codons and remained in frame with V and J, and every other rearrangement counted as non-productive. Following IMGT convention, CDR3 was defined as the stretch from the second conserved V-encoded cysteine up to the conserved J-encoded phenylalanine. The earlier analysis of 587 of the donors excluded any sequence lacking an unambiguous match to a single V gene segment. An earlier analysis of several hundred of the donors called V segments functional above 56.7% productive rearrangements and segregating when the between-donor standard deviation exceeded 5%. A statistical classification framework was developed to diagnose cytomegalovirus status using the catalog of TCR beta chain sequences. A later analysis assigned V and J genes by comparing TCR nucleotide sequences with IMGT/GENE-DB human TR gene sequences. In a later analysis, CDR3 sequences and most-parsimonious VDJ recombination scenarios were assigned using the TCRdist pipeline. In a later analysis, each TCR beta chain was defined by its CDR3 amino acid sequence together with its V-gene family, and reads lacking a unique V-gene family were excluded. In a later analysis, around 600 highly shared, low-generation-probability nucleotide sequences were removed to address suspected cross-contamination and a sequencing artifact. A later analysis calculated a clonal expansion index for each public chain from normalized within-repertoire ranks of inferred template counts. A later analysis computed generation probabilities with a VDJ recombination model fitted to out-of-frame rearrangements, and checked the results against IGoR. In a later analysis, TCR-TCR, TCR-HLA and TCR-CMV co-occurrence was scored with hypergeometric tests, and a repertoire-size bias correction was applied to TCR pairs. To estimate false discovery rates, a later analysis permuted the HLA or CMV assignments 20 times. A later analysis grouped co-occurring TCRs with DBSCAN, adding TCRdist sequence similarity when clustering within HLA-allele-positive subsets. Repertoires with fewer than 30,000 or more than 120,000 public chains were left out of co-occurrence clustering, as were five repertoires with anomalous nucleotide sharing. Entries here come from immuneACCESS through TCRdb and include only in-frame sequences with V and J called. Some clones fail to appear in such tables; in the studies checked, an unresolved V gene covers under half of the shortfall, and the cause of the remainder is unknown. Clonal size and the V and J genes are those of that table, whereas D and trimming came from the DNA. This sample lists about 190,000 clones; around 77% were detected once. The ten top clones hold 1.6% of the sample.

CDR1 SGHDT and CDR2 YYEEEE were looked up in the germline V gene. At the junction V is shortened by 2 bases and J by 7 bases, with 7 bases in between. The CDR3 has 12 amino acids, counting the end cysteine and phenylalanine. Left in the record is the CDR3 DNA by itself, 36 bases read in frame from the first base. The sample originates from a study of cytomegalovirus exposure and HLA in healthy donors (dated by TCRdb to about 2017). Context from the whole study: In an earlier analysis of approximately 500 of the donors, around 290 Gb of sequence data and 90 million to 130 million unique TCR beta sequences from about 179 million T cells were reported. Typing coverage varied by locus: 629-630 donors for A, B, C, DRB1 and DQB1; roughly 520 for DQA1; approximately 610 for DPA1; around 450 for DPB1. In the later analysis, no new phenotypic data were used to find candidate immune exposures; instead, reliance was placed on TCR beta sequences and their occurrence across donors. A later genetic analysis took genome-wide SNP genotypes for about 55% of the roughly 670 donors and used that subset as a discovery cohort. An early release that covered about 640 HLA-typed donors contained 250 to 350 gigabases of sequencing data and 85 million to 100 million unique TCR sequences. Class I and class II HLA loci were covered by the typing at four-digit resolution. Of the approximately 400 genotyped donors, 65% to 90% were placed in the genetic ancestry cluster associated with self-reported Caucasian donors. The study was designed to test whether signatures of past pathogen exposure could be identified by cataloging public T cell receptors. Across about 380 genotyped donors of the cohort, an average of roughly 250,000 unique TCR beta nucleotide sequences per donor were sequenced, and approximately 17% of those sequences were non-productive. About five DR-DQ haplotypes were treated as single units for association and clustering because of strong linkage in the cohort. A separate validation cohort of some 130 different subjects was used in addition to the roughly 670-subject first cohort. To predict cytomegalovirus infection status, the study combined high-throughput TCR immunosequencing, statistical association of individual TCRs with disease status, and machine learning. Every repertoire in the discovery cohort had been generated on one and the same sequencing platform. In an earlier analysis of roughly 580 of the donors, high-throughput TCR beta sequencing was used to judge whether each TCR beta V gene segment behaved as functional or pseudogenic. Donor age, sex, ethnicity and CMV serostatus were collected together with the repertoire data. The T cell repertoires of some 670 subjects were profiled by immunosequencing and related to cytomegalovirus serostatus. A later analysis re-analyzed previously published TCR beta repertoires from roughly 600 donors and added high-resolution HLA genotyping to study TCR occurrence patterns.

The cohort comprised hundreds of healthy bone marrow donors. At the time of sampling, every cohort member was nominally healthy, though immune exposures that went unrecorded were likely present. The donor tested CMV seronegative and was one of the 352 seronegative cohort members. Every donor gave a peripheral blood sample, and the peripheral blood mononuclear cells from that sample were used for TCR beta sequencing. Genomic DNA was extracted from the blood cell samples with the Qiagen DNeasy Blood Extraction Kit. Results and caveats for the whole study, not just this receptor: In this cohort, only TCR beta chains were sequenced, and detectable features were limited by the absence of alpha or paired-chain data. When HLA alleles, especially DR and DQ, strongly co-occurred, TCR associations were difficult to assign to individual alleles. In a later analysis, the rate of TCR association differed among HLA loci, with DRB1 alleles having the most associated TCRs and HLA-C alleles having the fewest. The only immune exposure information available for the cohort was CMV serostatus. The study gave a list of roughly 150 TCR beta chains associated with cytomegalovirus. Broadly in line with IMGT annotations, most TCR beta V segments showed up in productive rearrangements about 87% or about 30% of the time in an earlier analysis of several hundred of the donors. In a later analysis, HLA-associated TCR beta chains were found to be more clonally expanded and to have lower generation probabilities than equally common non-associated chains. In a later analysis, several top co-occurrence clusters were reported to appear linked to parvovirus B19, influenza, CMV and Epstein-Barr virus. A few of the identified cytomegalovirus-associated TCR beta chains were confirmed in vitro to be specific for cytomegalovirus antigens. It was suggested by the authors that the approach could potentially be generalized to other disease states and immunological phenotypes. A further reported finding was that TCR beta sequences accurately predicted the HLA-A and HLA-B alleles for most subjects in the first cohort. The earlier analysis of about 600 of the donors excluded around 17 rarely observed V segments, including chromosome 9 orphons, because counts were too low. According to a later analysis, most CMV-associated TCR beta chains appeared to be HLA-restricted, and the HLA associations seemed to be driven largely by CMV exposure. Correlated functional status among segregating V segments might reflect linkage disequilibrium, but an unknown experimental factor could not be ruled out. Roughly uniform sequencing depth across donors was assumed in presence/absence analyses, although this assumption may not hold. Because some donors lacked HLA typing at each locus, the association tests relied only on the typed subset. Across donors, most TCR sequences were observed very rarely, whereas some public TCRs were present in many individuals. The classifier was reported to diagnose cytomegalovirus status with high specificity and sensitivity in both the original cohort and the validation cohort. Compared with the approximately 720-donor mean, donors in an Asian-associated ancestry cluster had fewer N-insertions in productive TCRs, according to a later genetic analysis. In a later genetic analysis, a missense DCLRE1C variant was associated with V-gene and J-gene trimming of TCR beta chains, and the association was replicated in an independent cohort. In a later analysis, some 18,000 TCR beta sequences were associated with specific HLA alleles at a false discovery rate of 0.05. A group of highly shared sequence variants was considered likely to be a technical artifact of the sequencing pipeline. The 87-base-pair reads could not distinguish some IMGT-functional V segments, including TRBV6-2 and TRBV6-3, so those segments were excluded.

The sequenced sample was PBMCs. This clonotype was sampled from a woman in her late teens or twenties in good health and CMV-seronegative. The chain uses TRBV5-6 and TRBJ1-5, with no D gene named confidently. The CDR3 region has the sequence CASSFGEQPQHF. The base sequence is TGTGCCAGCAGCTTCGGAGAACAGCCCCAGCATTTT.